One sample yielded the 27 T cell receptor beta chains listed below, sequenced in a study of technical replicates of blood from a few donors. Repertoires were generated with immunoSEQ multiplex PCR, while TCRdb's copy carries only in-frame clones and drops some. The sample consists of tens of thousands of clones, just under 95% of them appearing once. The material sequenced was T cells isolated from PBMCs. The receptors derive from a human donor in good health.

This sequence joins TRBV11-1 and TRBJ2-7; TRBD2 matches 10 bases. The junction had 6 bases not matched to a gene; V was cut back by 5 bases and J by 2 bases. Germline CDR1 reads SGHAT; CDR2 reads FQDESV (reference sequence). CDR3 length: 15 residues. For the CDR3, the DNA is TGTGCCAGCAGCGAGGGACTAGCGCAACCCTACGAGCAGTACTTC. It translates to CASSEGLAQPYEQYF. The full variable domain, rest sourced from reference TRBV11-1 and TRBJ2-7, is EAEVAQSPRYKITEKSQAVAFWCDPISGHATLYWYRQILGQGPELLVQFQDESVVDDSQLPKDRFSAERLKGVDSTLKIQPAELGDSAMYLCASSEGLAQPYEQYFGPGTRLTVT.

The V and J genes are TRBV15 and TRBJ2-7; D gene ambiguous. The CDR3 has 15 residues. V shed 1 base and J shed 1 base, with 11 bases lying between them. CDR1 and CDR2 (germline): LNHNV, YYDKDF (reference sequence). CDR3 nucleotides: TGTGCCACCAGCAGAGTTTCAGGCCGATCCTACGAGCAGTACTTC. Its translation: CATSRVSGRSYEQYF.

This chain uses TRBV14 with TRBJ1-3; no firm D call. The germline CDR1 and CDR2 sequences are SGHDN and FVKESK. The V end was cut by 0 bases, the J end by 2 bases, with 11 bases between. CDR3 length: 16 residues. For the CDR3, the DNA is TGTGCCAGCAGCCAAGATAGTGAGGGAGCTGGAAACACCATATATTTT. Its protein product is CASSQDSEGAGNTIYF.

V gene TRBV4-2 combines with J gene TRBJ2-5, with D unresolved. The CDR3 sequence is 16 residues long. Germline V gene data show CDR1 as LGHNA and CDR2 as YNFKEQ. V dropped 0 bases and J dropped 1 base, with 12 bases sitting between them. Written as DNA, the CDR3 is TGTGCCAGCAGCCAAGATGGCTTCGGCGGCCAAGAGACCCAGTACTTC. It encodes CASSQDGFGGQETQYF.

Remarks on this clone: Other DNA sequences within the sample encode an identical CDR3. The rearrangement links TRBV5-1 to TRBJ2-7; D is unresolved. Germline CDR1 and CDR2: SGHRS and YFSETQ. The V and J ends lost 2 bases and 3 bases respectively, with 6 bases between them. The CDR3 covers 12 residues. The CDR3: CASSFAGYEQYF. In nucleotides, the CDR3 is TGCGCCAGCAGCTTTGCAGGCTACGAGCAGTACTTC. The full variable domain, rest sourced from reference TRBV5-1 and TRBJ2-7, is KAGVTQTPRYLIKTRGQQVTLSCSPISGHRSVSWYQQTPGQGLQFLFEYFSETQRNKGNFPGRFSGRQFSNSRSEMNVSTLELGDSALYLCASSFAGYEQYFGPGTRLTVT.

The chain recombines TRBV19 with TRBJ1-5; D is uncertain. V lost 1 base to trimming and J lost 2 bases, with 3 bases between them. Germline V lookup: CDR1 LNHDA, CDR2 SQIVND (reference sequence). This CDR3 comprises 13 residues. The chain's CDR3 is CASSIAGNQPQHF. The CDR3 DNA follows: TGTGCCAGTAGTATAGCAGGCAATCAGCCCCAGCATTTT.

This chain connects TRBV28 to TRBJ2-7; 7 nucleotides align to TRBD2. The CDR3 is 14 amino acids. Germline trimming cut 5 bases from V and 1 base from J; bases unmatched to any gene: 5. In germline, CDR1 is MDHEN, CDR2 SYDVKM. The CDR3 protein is CASSVLGGSYEQYF. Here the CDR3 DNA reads TGTGCCAGCAGTGTTTTGGGGGGGTCCTACGAGCAGTACTTC.

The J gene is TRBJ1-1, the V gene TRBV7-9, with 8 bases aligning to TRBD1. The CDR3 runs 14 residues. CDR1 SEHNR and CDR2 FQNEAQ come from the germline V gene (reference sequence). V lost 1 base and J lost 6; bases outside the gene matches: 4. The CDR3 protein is CASSLGQGAPEAFF. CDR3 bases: TGTGCCAGCAGCTTAGGGCAGGGGGCCCCTGAAGCTTTCTTT.

Here the CDR3 DNA reads TGTGCCTGTACCCTGGGTGGAGCTGAAGCTTTCTTT. Residues: CACTLGGAEAFF. The rearrangement links TRBV19 to TRBJ1-1; D not resolved. Trimming took 11 bases from V and 6 from J, leaving 16 bases between them. Germline-derived CDR1 and CDR2 are LNHDA and SQIVND (reference sequence). This CDR3 region has 12 residues.

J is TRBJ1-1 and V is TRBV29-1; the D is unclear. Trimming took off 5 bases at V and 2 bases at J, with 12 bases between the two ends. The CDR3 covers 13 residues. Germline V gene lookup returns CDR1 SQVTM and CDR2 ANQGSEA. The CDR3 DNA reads TGCAGCGTTCTGAACAGCCTAAACACTGAAGCTTTCTTT. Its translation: CSVLNSLNTEAFF. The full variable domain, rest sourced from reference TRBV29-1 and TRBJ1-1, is SAVISQKPSRDICQRGTSLTIQCQVDSQVTMMFWYRQQPGQSLTLIATANQGSEATYESGFVIDKFPISRPNLTFSTLTVSNMSPEDSSIYLCSVLNSLNTEAFFGQGTRLTVV.

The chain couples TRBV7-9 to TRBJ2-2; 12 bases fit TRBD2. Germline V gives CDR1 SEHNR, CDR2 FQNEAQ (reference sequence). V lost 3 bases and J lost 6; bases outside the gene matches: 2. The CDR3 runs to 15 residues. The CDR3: CASSLGLAGPGELFF. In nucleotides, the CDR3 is TGTGCCAGCAGCTTGGGACTAGCGGGCCCCGGGGAGCTGTTTTTT.

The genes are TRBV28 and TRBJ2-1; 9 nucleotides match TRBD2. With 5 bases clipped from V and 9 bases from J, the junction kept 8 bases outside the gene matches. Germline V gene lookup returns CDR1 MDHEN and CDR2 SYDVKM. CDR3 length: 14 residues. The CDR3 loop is CASSLAAGGGEQFF. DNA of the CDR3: TGTGCCAGCAGTCTAGCGGCGGGAGGGGGTGAGCAGTTCTTC.

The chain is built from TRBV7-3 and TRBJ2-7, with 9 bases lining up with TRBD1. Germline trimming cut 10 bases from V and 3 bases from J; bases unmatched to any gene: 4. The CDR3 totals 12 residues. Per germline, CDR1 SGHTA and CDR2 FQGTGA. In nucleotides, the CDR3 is TGTGCCATCCTGACAGGGGGCTACGAGCAGTACTTC. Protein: CAILTGGYEQYF. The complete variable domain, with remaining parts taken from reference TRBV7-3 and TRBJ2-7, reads GAGVSQTPSNKVTEKGKYVELRCDPISGHTALYWYRQSLGQGPEFLIYFQGTGAADDSGLPNDRFFAVRPEGSVSTLKIQRTERGDSAVYLCAILTGGYEQYFGPGTRLTVT.

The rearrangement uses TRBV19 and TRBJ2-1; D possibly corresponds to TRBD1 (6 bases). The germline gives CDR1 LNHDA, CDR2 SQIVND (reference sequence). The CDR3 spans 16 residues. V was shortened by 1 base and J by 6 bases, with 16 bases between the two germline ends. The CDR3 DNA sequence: TGTGCCAGTAGTATAGGTTTAGGGGGAGAACTCAATGAGCAGTTCTTC. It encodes CASSIGLGGELNEQFF.

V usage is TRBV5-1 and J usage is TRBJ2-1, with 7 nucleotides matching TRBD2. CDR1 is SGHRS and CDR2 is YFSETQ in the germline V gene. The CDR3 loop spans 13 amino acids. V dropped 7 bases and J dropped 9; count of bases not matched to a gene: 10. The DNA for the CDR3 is TGCGCCAGCGCTGGGGGAGGGCCCGGTGAGCAGTTCTTC. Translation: CASAGGGPGEQFF.

Here the CDR3 reads CASSYSELGYDAGYTF. CDR3 DNA sequence: TGTGCCAGCAGTTACAGCGAACTTGGCTACGACGCAGGCTACACCTTC. The rearrangement links TRBV6-6 to TRBJ1-2; D gene unclear. Trimming took off 2 bases at V and 8 bases at J, with 21 bases between the two ends. CDR1 and CDR2 from the germline V gene are MNHNY and SVGAGI (reference sequence). This CDR3 is 16 amino acids long.

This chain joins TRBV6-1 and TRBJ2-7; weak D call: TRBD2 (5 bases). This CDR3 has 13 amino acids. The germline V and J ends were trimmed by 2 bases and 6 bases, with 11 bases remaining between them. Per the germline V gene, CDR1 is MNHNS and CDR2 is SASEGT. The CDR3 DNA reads TGTGCCAGCAGTGAATCGGGATTTGGCGAGCAGTACTTC. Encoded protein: CASSESGFGEQYF.

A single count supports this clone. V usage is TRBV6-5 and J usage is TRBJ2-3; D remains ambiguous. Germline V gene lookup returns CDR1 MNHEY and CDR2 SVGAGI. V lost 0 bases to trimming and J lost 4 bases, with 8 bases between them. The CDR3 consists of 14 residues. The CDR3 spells CASSYSAGSDTQYF. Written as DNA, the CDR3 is TGTGCCAGCAGTTACTCGGCAGGTTCAGATACGCAGTATTTT.

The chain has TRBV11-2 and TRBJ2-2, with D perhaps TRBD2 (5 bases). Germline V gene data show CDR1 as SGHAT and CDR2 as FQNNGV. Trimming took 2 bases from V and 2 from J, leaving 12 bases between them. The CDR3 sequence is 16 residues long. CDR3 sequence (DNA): TGTGCCAGCAGCTTACGAGCTAGCCCTAACACCGGGGAGCTGTTTTTT. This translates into CASSLRASPNTGELFF.

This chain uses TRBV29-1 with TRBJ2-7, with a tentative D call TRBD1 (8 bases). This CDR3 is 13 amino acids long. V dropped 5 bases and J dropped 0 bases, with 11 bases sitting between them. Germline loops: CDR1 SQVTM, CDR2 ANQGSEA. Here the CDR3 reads CSVSGTGSYEQYF. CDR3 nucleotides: TGCAGCGTTAGCGGGACAGGCTCCTACGAGCAGTACTTC.

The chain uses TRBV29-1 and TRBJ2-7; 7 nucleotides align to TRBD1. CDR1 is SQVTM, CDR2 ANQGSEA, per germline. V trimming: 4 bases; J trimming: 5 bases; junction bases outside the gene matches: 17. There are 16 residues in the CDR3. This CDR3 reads CSVVTLTTGKKDEQYF. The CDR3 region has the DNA TGCAGCGTTGTTACCCTTACGACAGGGAAAAAGGACGAGCAGTACTTC.

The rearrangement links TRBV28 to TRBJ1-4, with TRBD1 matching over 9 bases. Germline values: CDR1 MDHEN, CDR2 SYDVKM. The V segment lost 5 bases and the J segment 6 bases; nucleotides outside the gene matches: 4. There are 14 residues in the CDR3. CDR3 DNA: TGTGCCAGCAGTACCCGACAGGGGGATGAAAAACTGTTTTTT. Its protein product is CASSTRQGDEKLFF.

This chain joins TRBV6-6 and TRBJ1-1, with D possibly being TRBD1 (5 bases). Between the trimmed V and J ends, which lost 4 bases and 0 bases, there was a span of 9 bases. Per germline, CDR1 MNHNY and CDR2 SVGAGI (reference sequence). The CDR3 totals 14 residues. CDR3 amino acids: CASSWGVVNTEAFF. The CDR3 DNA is TGTGCCAGCAGTTGGGGGGTGGTGAACACTGAAGCTTTCTTT.

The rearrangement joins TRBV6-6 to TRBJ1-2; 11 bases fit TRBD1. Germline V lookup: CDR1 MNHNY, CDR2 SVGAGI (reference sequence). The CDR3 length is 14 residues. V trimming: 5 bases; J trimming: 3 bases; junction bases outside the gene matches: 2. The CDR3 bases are TGTGCCAGCAGTCAGGGACAGGGGGACTATGGCTACACCTTC. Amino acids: CASSQGQGDYGYTF.

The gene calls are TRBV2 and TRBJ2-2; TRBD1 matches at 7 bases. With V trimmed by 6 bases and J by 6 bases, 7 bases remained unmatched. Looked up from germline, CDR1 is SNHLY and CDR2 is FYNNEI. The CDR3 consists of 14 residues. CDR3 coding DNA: TGTGCCAGCAGGGGGACAGCTCCTTCCGGGGAGCTGTTTTTT. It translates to CASRGTAPSGELFF. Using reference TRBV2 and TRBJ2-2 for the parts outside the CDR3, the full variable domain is EPEVTQTPSHQVTQMGQEVILRCVPISNHLYFYWYRQILGQKVEFLVSFYNNEISEKSEIFDDQFSVERPDGSNFTLKIRSTKLEDSAMYFCASRGTAPSGELFFGEGSRLTVL.

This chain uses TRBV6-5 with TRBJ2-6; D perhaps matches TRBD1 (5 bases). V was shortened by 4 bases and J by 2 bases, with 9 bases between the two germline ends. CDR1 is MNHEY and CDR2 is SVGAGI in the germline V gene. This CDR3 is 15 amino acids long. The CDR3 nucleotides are TGTGCCAGCAGTTTCAGGGTTACTGGGGCCAACGTCCTGACTTTC. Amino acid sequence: CASSFRVTGANVLTF.

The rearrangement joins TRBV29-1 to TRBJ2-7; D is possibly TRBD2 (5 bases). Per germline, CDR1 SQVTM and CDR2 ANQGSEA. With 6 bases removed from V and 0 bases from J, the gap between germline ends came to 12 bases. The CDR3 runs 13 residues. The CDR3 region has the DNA TGCAGCGTCATAGCGTTTAGCTCCTACGAGCAGTACTTC. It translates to CSVIAFSSYEQYF.